What follows are 9 T cell receptor beta chains derived from one specimen sequenced in a study of blood T cell repertoires in COVID-19. Assay used: immunoSEQ multiplex PCR; TCRdb lists only in-frame clones, some missing. The sample carries some 400,000 clones, more than 85% recorded once. Sequenced input: peripheral blood. The receptors shown here come from a human donor in a cohort sampled during active COVID-19.

As regards this clone: Other DNA sequences in this specimen translate into the identical CDR3. The chain carries TRBV28 and TRBJ1-5; D ambiguous. Per germline, CDR1 MDHEN and CDR2 SYDVKM. Trimming took 8 bases from V and 7 from J, leaving 6 bases between them. This CDR3 has 10 amino acids. The CDR3 protein is CASGDQPQHF. CDR3 DNA sequence: TGTGCCAGCGGAGACCAGCCCCAGCATTTT. Drawing the rest from reference TRBV28 and TRBJ1-5, the complete variable domain is DVKVTQSSRYLVKRTGEKVFLECVQDMDHENMFWYRQDPGLGLRLIYFSYDVKMKEKGDIPEGYSVSREKKERFSLILESASTNQTSMYLCASGDQPQHFGDGTRLSIL.

V is TRBV19 and J is TRBJ1-2; D is perhaps TRBD1 (6 bases). With 7 bases removed from V and 8 bases from J, the gap between germline ends came to 17 bases. Germline V gene lookup returns CDR1 LNHDA and CDR2 SQIVND (reference sequence). This CDR3 contains 13 residues. CDR3 region: CASTGNRAEGYTF. The DNA of the CDR3 is TGTGCCAGTACGGGAAACAGGGCGGAAGGCTACACCTTC.

V gene TRBV6-5 combines with J gene TRBJ1-2; D possibly corresponds to TRBD1 (5 bases). This CDR3 is 14 amino acids long. V was pared by 4 bases and J by 2 bases, with 11 bases between. The V gene's germline CDR1 is MNHEY and CDR2 SVGAGI. CDR3 residues: CASSFGTQNYGYTF. CDR3 DNA sequence: TGTGCCAGCAGTTTCGGGACTCAAAACTATGGCTACACCTTC.

The chain couples TRBV7-3 to TRBJ2-1, with 10 bases aligning to TRBD1. Looked up from germline, CDR1 is SGHTA and CDR2 is FQGTGA. The CDR3 loop spans 15 amino acids. V trimming: 1 base; J trimming: 4 bases; junction bases outside the gene matches: 1. The CDR3 DNA reads TGTGCCAGCAGCTTAAGACAGGGGGCGTACAATGAGCAGTTCTTC. It codes for CASSLRQGAYNEQFF.

This chain connects TRBV3-1 (or the pseudogene TRBV3-2) to TRBJ1-5; D gene unclear. Trimming took 0 bases from V and 7 from J, leaving 10 bases between them. The germline V gene encodes CDR1 LGHDT and CDR2 YNNKEL (reference sequence). This CDR3 comprises 14 residues. CDR3 bases: TGTGCCAGCAGCCAAGATCGAACACGCCAGCCCCAGCATTTT. It specifies CASSQDRTRQPQHF.

The chain combines TRBV5-5 with TRBJ2-1, with TRBD1 matching over 8 bases. Germline values: CDR1 SGHKS, CDR2 YYEKEE (reference sequence). The CDR3 covers 15 residues. Trimming at V came to 3 bases and at J to 9 bases, leaving 11 bases not matched to a gene. The CDR3 here is CASSSDRGELVEQFF. The CDR3, as DNA: TGTGCCAGCAGCTCTGACAGGGGCGAGTTGGTTGAGCAGTTCTTC.

J is TRBJ2-7 and V is TRBV6-5, with 8 positions matching TRBD1. The CDR3 contains 14 residues. Per germline, CDR1 MNHEY and CDR2 SVGAGI. V gave up 7 bases and J gave up 5 bases; unmatched junction bases: 10. CDR3 DNA sequence: TGTGCCAGCACCACCGGGACAGGAGTTGACGAGCAGTACTTC. As protein: CASTTGTGVDEQYF.

J is TRBJ1-1 and V is TRBV24-1; 8 bases fit TRBD1. From germline, CDR1 is KGHDR and CDR2 SFDVKD. V lost 2 bases, J lost 1 base, and 2 bases stayed unmatched. The CDR3 has 15 residues. The CDR3 DNA follows: TGTGCCACCAGTGATTCCGGGACAGGGAACACTGAAGCTTTCTTT. Translated: CATSDSGTGNTEAFF.

The gene calls are TRBV7-2 and TRBJ2-3, with 9 bases identical to TRBD1. Germline lookup yields CDR1 SGHTA and CDR2 FQGNSA. Trimming took 5 bases from V and 0 from J; bases not matched to a gene: 3. This CDR3 is 15 amino acids long. The CDR3 region is CASSTQGASTDTQYF. CDR3 nucleotides: TGTGCCAGCAGCACACAGGGGGCAAGCACAGATACGCAGTATTTT.